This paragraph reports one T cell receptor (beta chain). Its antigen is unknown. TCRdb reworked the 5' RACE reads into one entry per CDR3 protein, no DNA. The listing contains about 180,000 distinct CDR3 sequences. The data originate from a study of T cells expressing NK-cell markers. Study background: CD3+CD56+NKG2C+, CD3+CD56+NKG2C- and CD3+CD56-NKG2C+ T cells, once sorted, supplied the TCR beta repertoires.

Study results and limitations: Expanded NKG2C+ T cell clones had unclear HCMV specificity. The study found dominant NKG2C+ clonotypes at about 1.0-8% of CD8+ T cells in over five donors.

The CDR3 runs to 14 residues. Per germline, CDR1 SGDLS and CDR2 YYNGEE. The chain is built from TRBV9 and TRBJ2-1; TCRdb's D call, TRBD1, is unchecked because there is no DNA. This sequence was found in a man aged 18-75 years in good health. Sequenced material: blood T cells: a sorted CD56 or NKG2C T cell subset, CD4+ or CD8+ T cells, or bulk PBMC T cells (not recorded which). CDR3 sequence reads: CASSVGDRGNEQFF. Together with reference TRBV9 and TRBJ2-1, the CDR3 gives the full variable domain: DSGVTQTPKHLITATGQRVTLRCSPRSGDLSVYWYQQSLDQGLQFLIQYYNGEERAKGNILERFSAQQFPDLHSELNLSSLELGDSALYFCASSVGDRGNEQFFGPGTRLTVL.